The T cell receptor (beta chain) described here comes from a study of shared clonotypes between healthy human individuals. For unsorted PBMC, 300 to 350 ng DNA per replicate equaled tens of thousands of T cell genomes. On ten immunoSEQ deep assay plates, unsorted PBMC DNA was sequenced. Authors' data handling: Junction-only immunoSEQ data arrived without quality scores, meaning filtering differed. The protocol was immunoSEQ multiplex PCR, while the TCRdb copy is restricted to in-frame clones and leaves out a portion. V, J and clone size derive from that table, while D and trimming were established from the DNA sequence. The sample lists hundreds of thousands of clones, around 81% occurring once. All the donors were Caucasian adults who lived in Nashville, Tennessee. There are 13 residues in the CDR3. With 4 bases removed from V and 4 bases from J, the gap between germline ends came to 7 bases. Germline lookup yields CDR1 MGHDK and CDR2 SYGVNS.

V usage is TRBV25-1 and J usage is TRBJ1-4; D not resolved. Sequenced material: PBMCs. The TCR sequence derives from a woman between 35 and 50 years old in good health. Some clones in this sample may be carry-over from other donors' samples. This CDR3 reads CASSGLFNEKLFF. DNA for the CDR3: TGTGCCAGCAGTGGGCTCTTTAATGAAAAACTGTTTTTT.